This entry features one T cell receptor (beta chain) sequence. Clones were sequenced by immunoSEQ multiplex PCR, and TCRdb holds only the in-frame ones, with some missing. The sample has some 40,000 clones, around 81% seen once. The sample originates from a study of PD-L1 blockade in urothelial cancer. Study-level background: At 3 weeks after treatment start (second dose) and again at 6 weeks, blood was analyzed.

Time point here: pretreatment peripheral blood. The sequence came from a man of 80 years or more with urothelial cancer. Source: PBMCs, taken around atezolizumab (anti-PD-L1) treatment.

CDR3 coding DNA: TGTGCCAGCAGCCTTAGGACAGCGATGAACACTGAAGCTTTCTTT. Translating it yields CASSLRTAMNTEAFF. The chain employs TRBV11-2 and TRBJ1-1; maybe TRBD1 (6 bases). The CDR3 consists of 15 residues. Trimming removed 5 bases from V and 0 bases from J, with 13 bases in between. Germline assignment: CDR1 SGHAT and CDR2 FQNNGV.